Sequencing of this T cell receptor (beta chain) was carried out in a study of blood T cell repertoires in COVID-19. Study at large: Donors in the United States, Italy and Spain gave samples during acute or convalescent COVID-19. T cells, B-cell-depleted T cells, or PBMCs provided the cDNA or gDNA that served as material.

The table lists this clone with a few counts. Per the study methods: Amplification from reference gene primers served as the basis for estimated nucleated cell counts. Assay: immunoSEQ multiplex PCR; the TCRdb copy retains only in-frame clones and omits some. That table furnishes V, J and clone size, whereas the DNA furnished D and trimming. The data contain 150,000 to 200,000 clones, 89% of them singletons. CDR1 and CDR2 (germline): SGHRS, YFSETQ. V gave up 0 bases and J gave up 13 bases; unmatched junction bases: 16. The CDR3 totals 17 residues. The rearrangement joins TRBV5-1 to TRBJ1-4; 9 bases are shared with TRBD1. Input material: peripheral blood. This sequence originates from a man in his forties with acute or convalescent COVID-19. The CDR3 DNA reads as TGCGCCAGCAGCTTGGGGGGGCTAAGGGACAGGGCCGCTCGACTGTTTTTT. Translated, it gives CASSLGGLRDRAARLFF.